Described below is a single TCR beta chain sequence and its context. This record belongs to a study of blood T cell repertoires in COVID-19. On the study more broadly: The samples span acute and convalescent COVID-19 from the United States, Italy and Spain. PBMCs, B-cell-depleted T cells, or T cells were the source of the cDNA or gDNA that made up the material.

Germline CDR1 reads LNHDA; CDR2 reads SQIVND (reference sequence). CDR3 length: 19 residues. Trimming cost V 3 bases and J 0 bases; bases outside gene matches: 9. Study processing details: Reference gene primers were amplified, and this amplification served to estimate nucleated cell counts. TCRdb's table, derived via immunoSEQ multiplex PCR, lists solely in-frame clones and lacks some. V and J calls and clone size are as listed in that table; D and trimming were resolved from the DNA. Counted here are 150,000 to 200,000 clones, approximately 89% occurring once; the ten biggest clones make up 3% to 4%.

This rearrangement joins TRBV19 to TRBJ2-6; 9 bases agree with TRBD1. Sequencing input: peripheral blood. The sequence came from a man aged 70-80 years with acute or convalescent COVID-19. CDR3 in DNA: TGTGCCAGTAGTATTATAGGGGGGACAGGGTACTCTGGGGCCAACGTCCTGACTTTC. Its protein is CASSIIGGTGYSGANVLTF.